The T cell receptor beta chain described here comes from a study of beta chain features in type 1 diabetes. The whole isolated RNA underwent reverse transcription, so sequencing captured expressed TCRB transcripts. Here immunoSEQ multiplex PCR was the method, and the copy in TCRdb shows in-frame clones only, minus some. Of some 640,000 clones in the sample, about an eighth were seen once. Study results and limitations: Fewer insertions but more deletions were seen at VDJ junctions in type 1 diabetes patients. Possible PCR preference for shorter templates applied equally to patients and controls. TCRB CDR3s were moderately but significantly shorter in Type 1 diabetes patients in all four CD4+ subsets.

This clone was found a few times. Its antigen is unidentified. This receptor was obtained from a man younger than 35 with type 1 diabetes. The sequenced sample was naive CD4+ T cells from blood.

The CDR3 DNA follows: TGTGCCACCAGCAGAGAAGGCGTTTCCTACGAGCAGTACTTC. Residues: CATSREGVSYEQYF. The chain recombines TRBV15 with TRBJ2-7, with D unclear. CDR3 length: 14 amino acids. V was cut by 0 bases and J by 1 base, with 7 bases left in between. The germline V gene encodes CDR1 LNHNV and CDR2 YYDKDF (reference sequence).